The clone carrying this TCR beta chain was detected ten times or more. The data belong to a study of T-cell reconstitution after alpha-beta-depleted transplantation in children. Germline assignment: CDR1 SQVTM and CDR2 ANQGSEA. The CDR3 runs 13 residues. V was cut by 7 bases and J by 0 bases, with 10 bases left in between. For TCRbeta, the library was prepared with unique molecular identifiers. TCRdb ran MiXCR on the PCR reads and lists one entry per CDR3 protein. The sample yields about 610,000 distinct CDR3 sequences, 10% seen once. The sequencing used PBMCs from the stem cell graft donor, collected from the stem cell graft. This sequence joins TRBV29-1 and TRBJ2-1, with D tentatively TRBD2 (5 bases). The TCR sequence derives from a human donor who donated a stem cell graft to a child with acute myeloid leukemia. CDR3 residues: CSELGSSYNEQFF. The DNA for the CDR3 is TGCAGCGAACTAGGGAGCTCCTACAATGAGCAGTTCTTC.